The 27 T cell receptor beta chains reported below all come from one sample, sequenced in a study of Graves' ophthalmopathy and Graves' hyperthyroidism. The sequenced template was RNA, covering the TCR beta CDR3 region. Following a first-round RT-PCR that used HTBI primers, a second-round multiplex PCR was carried out. Each CDR3 protein is one row after TCRdb ran MiXCR on the multiplex PCR reads. The table records 360,000 or so distinct CDR3 sequences, approximately 16% of them present only once. Sequenced: peripheral blood. The receptors shown here come from a woman aged 18-29 years with Graves' ophthalmopathy.

Note on this clonotype: This sequence may be a read error, since a much larger clone differs from it by one base. The chain couples TRBV6-1 to TRBJ1-6, with TRBD1 identical over 7 bases. The CDR3 length is 15 residues. Trimming took 5 bases from V and 10 from J; bases not matched to a gene: 11. The germline V gene encodes CDR1 MNHNS and CDR2 SASEGT. CDR3: CASSPTGTVGSPLHF. The CDR3 nucleotides read TGTGCCAGCAGTCCGACCGGGACAGTGGGATCACCCCTCCACTTT.

Worth noting for this clonotype: This may arise from a read error, as a much more abundant clone is one base away. The rearrangement links TRBV7-2 to TRBJ1-2; 9 positions agree with TRBD1. With V trimmed by 5 bases and J by 6 bases, 4 bases remained unmatched. This CDR3 is built from 13 residues. Germline values: CDR1 SGHTA, CDR2 FQGNSA. The DNA of the CDR3 is TGTGCCAGCAGCCTCGGGACAGGGAATGGCTACACCTTC. Protein: CASSLGTGNGYTF.

This clonotype was seen many times. This chain links TRBV24-1 with TRBJ1-5; TRBD1 agrees at 10 bases. V trimming: 3 bases; J trimming: 2 bases; junction bases outside the gene matches: 6. From germline, CDR1 is KGHDR and CDR2 SFDVKD. The CDR3 totals 17 residues. CDR3 nucleotides: TGTGCCACCAGTGATCCCCGGGACAGGGGTGGCAATCAGCCCCAGCATTTT. Protein: CATSDPRDRGGNQPQHF.

This clonotype was detected ten times or more. The V gene is TRBV7-2, the J gene TRBJ2-5; tentatively, D is TRBD1 (6 bases). Trimming took off 2 bases at V and 5 bases at J, with 15 bases between the two ends. CDR1 and CDR2 from the germline V gene are SGHTA and FQGNSA. The CDR3 consists of 15 residues. The CDR3 spells CASSLNQGLLETQYF. The CDR3 bases are TGTGCCAGCAGCTTAAACCAGGGGTTATTGGAGACCCAGTACTTC.

This clonotype was counted many times. The CDR3 loop reads CASRGPSGANVLTF. The CDR3 nucleotides are TGTGCCAGCAGAGGACCCTCTGGGGCCAACGTCCTGACTTTC. The V call is TRBV12-3 or TRBV12-4, the J call TRBJ2-6, with D hard to call. The CDR3 runs to 14 residues. V gave up 6 bases and J gave up 0 bases, with 6 bases separating them.

V is TRBV6-4 and J is TRBJ2-5; D call uncertain. V lost 4 bases and J lost 4, with 10 bases in between. CDR1 and CDR2 (germline): MRHNA, SNTAGT. The CDR3 loop spans 13 amino acids. The CDR3 loop is CASSVVTGETQYF. CDR3 coding DNA: TGTGCCAGCAGTGTAGTAACGGGAGAGACCCAGTACTTC.

This clonotype was counted at least ten times. The chain combines TRBV6-2 or TRBV6-3 with TRBJ1-5; D not resolved. Germline V gene sequence: CDR1 MNHEY, CDR2 SVGEGT. This CDR3 contains 15 residues. Trimming took 3 bases from V and 5 from J, leaving 14 bases between them. CDR3 nucleotides: TGTGCCAGCAGTTATCGATTCTTAAGACATCAGCCCCAGCATTTT. Translation: CASSYRFLRHQPQHF.

This chain links TRBV27 with TRBJ2-5; D unclear. The length of the CDR3 is 16 residues. The V end lost 5 bases, the J end lost 5 bases, and 21 bases lay between the germline ends. Germline V gene sequence: CDR1 MNHEY, CDR2 SMNVEV (reference sequence). The CDR3 DNA reads as TGTGCCAGCAGTGGTGGTGGATTGCCCCCCATGGAGACCCAGTACTTC. This codes for CASSGGGLPPMETQYF.

This clonotype was observed many times. The rearrangement uses TRBV4-2 and TRBJ2-2; TRBD1 might be the D (7 bases). The CDR3 covers 19 residues. The V and J ends lost 0 bases and 1 base respectively, with 18 bases between them. Germline V gene data show CDR1 as LGHNA and CDR2 as YNFKEQ. CDR3 residues: CASSQDQGGGILNTGELFF. CDR3 DNA: TGTGCCAGCAGCCAAGATCAGGGGGGCGGGATATTGAACACCGGGGAGCTGTTTTTT.

The table lists this clonotype with many counts. This chain joins TRBV5-8 and TRBJ1-1; D uncertain. With 4 bases removed from V and 4 bases from J, the gap between germline ends came to 11 bases. The germline gives CDR1 SGHTS, CDR2 YDEGEE. The CDR3 contains 13 residues. The CDR3 loop is CASSHDAGTEAFF. The CDR3 region has the DNA TGTGCCAGCAGCCATGATGCGGGCACTGAAGCTTTCTTT. Looking up the rest from reference TRBV5-8 and TRBJ1-1 gives the full variable domain: EAGVTQSPTHLIKTRGQQATLRCSPISGHTSVYWYQQALGLGLQFLLWYDEGEERNRGNFPPRFSGRQFPNYSSELNVNALELEDSALYLCASSHDAGTEAFFGQGTRLTVV.

In this sample, this clonotype turned up many times. V is TRBV18 and J is TRBJ2-2; D perhaps matches TRBD1 (5 bases). Germline loops: CDR1 KGHSH, CDR2 LQKENI. The CDR3 is made up of 15 amino acids. Between the trimmed V and J ends, which lost 2 bases and 1 base, there was a span of 8 bases. CDR3 residues: CASSPLGQNTGELFF. CDR3 DNA sequence: TGTGCCAGCTCACCATTGGGGCAGAACACCGGGGAGCTGTTTTTT. The whole variable domain, remainder taken from reference TRBV18 and TRBJ2-2, is NAGVMQNPRHLVRRRGQEARLRCSPMKGHSHVYWYRQLPEEGLKFMVYLQKENIIDESGMPKERFSAEFPKEGPSILRIQQVVRGDSAAYFCASSPLGQNTGELFFGEGSRLTVL.

The V and J genes are TRBV7-2 and TRBJ1-3; D is undetermined. V was shortened by 2 bases and J by 3 bases, with 11 bases between the two germline ends. Germline V gene sequence: CDR1 SGHTA, CDR2 FQGNSA. This CDR3 contains 15 residues. DNA for the CDR3: TGTGCCAGCAGCTTATTGTCTCGGGTTGGAAACACCATATATTTT. Encoded protein: CASSLLSRVGNTIYF.

This clonotype was counted at least ten times. The genes are TRBV3-1 and TRBJ2-5; no firm D call. CDR1 is LGHDT and CDR2 is YNNKEL in the germline V gene (reference sequence). Trimming shortened V by 4 bases and J by 7 bases, and 10 bases separated the two germline ends. The CDR3 sequence is 12 residues long. CDR3 region: CASSPTRMTQYF. The CDR3 DNA sequence: TGTGCCAGCAGCCCCACGAGGATGACCCAGTACTTC.

The J gene is TRBJ2-7, the V gene TRBV6-2 or TRBV6-3, with 15 bases identical to TRBD2. V gave up 7 bases and J gave up 2 bases; unmatched junction bases: 9. The germline CDR1 and CDR2 sequences are MNHEY and SVGEGT. The CDR3 covers 17 residues. The CDR3 DNA reads TGTGCCAGCAACCATCCGGGACTAGCGGGGGGACCCTACGAGCAGTACTTC. Translated, it gives CASNHPGLAGGPYEQYF.

In its sample, this clonotype was seen many times. The rearrangement uses TRBV2 and TRBJ2-7; possibly TRBD2 for D (6 bases). CDR1 is SNHLY, CDR2 FYNNEI, per germline. This CDR3 has 11 residues. The ends were cut back, 7 bases at V and 4 bases at J, with 8 bases in the middle. This CDR3 is CASILAYEQYF. In DNA form, the CDR3 reads TGTGCCAGCATCCTAGCGTACGAGCAGTACTTC.

This clonotype occurred many times. The chain employs TRBV20-1 and TRBJ2-7; TRBD2 matches at 11 bases. V shed 2 bases, J shed 6 bases, and the junction held 3 bases outside the gene matches. This CDR3 spans 13 amino acids. Per germline, CDR1 DFQATT and CDR2 SNEGSKA (reference sequence). The CDR3 coding sequence is TGCAGTGCTAGAAGGCTAGCGGGGGGCGAGCAGTACTTC. Its protein product is CSARRLAGGEQYF.

V and J are TRBV11-2 and TRBJ2-7; maybe TRBD2 (8 bases). The germline V and J ends were trimmed by 7 bases and 4 bases, with 20 bases remaining between them. Germline CDR1 and CDR2: SGHAT and FQNNGV. CDR3 length equals 15 residues. The CDR3 DNA follows: TGTGCCAGCACCCCGGGGGGGGCAGGGGGATACGAGCAGTACTTC. This gives the protein CASTPGGAGGYEQYF.

This clonotype was recorded at least ten times. This sequence joins TRBV6-5 and TRBJ1-1; D is possibly TRBD1 (5 bases). The CDR3 has 13 amino acids. Germline lookup yields CDR1 MNHEY and CDR2 SVGAGI. The V end lost 3 bases, the J end lost 8 bases, and 13 bases lay between the germline ends. The CDR3 is CASSYSRGEEAFF. As DNA, the CDR3 is TGTGCCAGCAGTTATAGTCGGGGGGAAGAAGCTTTCTTT.

In this sample, this clonotype turned up many times. The chain links TRBV15 to TRBJ2-5, with D unresolved. The germline CDR1 and CDR2 sequences are LNHNV and YYDKDF (reference sequence). The CDR3 totals 14 residues. Trimming cost V 1 base and J 1 base, with 7 bases left between them. CDR3 nucleotides: TGTGCCACCAGCAGAGTTGGAGCCCAAGAGACCCAGTACTTC. This encodes CATSRVGAQETQYF.

This clonotype was seen many times. The CDR3, as DNA: TGTGCCAGCAGCCCGGGACAGTCCGGTAATTCACCCCTCCACTTT. Residues: CASSPGQSGNSPLHF. The chain carries TRBV28 and TRBJ1-6; the match to TRBD1 covers 7 bases. The germline gives CDR1 MDHEN, CDR2 SYDVKM. V lost 6 bases to trimming and J lost 6 bases; unmatched junction nucleotides: 8. This CDR3 is 15 amino acids long.

The chain is built from TRBV19 and TRBJ1-2, with D perhaps TRBD1 (5 bases). V gave up 3 bases and J gave up 7 bases, with 12 bases separating them. CDR3 length: 13 amino acids. Germline V gene sequence: CDR1 LNHDA, CDR2 SQIVND (reference sequence). The CDR3 DNA reads as TGTGCCAGTAGTATGGGGATAGGGGCTGGCTACACCTTC. Translating it yields CASSMGIGAGYTF.

The V call is TRBV28, the J call TRBJ1-5; D might be TRBD1 (5 bases). This CDR3 is built from 15 residues. Deletions cut 2 bases from V and 1 base from J, with 9 bases between. The germline V gene has CDR1 MDHEN and CDR2 SYDVKM. The CDR3 bases are TGTGCCAGCAGTTTACAGGCAGGGAGCAATCAGCCCCAGCATTTT. Amino acids: CASSLQAGSNQPQHF.

The chain carries TRBV6-5 and TRBJ2-2; no reliable D call. Germline V gene lookup returns CDR1 MNHEY and CDR2 SVGAGI. This CDR3 spans 13 amino acids. V was trimmed by 3 bases and J by 5 bases, leaving 7 bases between them. The CDR3 protein is CASSYGWTGELFF. The CDR3 region has the DNA TGTGCCAGCAGTTATGGATGGACCGGGGAGCTGTTTTTT.

This clonotype was seen at least ten times. The chain carries TRBV28 and TRBJ2-2; 10 positions agree with TRBD1. The trim removed 7 bases at V and 7 bases at J, leaving 9 bases unmatched. The CDR3 has 15 residues. Germline assignment: CDR1 MDHEN and CDR2 SYDVKM. CDR3 region: CASKPPGQGHGELFF. The CDR3 nucleotides are TGTGCCAGCAAACCTCCGGGACAGGGGCACGGGGAGCTGTTTTTT.

This clonotype was counted at least ten times. The V call is TRBV6-1, the J call TRBJ2-7; TRBD2 matches at 8 bases. Germline V lookup: CDR1 MNHNS, CDR2 SASEGT. The CDR3 length is 15 residues. The V gene end was trimmed by 6 bases and the J gene end by 4 bases; junction bases not matched to a gene: 11. CDR3 nucleotides: TGTGCCAGCAGCCTCCCTAGGCGGGGGGTATACGAGCAGTACTTC. Encoded protein: CASSLPRRGVYEQYF.

The sample holds many counts of this clonotype. The chain combines TRBV30 with TRBJ2-5, with 10 bases matching TRBD2. The ends lost 2 bases at V and 5 bases at J; junction bases unmatched: 2. The CDR3 has 13 amino acids. Germline CDR1 reads GTSNPN; CDR2 reads SVGIG (reference sequence). The CDR3 DNA reads as TGTGCCTGGAGTTCTAGCGGGAGTGAGACCCAGTACTTC. Its translation is CAWSSSGSETQYF. The variable domain in full, completed from reference TRBV30 and TRBJ2-5, reads SQTIHQWPATLVQPVGSPLSLECTVEGTSNPNLYWYRQAAGRGLQLLFYSVGIGQISSEVPQNLSASRPQDRQFILSSKKLLLSDSGFYLCAWSSSGSETQYFGPGTRLLVL.

This chain uses TRBV28 with TRBJ2-5; a weak D match, TRBD1 (6 bases). V lost 4 bases and J 0 bases, leaving 18 bases between the germline ends. This CDR3 has 17 residues. Germline CDR1 reads MDHEN; CDR2 reads SYDVKM. CDR3 region: CASSSPPGQRYQETQYF. In DNA, the CDR3 is TGTGCCAGCAGTTCTCCGCCGGGACAAAGGTACCAAGAGACCCAGTACTTC.